This TCR beta chain came from a study of cytomegalovirus exposure and HLA in healthy donors (dated by TCRdb to about 2017). With regard to the full study: An earlier analysis of several hundred of the donors reported roughly 270 Gb of sequence data and 117 million unique TCR beta sequences from around 200 million T cells. About 310 gigabases of sequencing data and 78 million or so unique TCR sequences were included in an early release covering 550 to 650 HLA-typed donors. Of the 300 to 450 genotyped donors, more than 75% were placed in the genetic ancestry cluster associated with self-reported Caucasian donors. The study aimed to test whether cataloging public T cell receptors could reveal signatures of past pathogen exposure. Using immunosequencing, the study profiled T cell repertoires from around 680 subjects and related those repertoires to cytomegalovirus serostatus. Besides the first cohort of 666 subjects, a separate validation cohort made up of some 110 different subjects was used. High-throughput TCR immunosequencing, statistical association of individual TCRs with disease status, and machine learning were combined to predict cytomegalovirus infection status. A later analysis re-examined previously published TCR beta repertoires from roughly 650 donors and added high-resolution HLA genotyping to investigate patterns of TCR occurrence. In the later analysis, no new phenotypic data were used to find candidate immune exposures; instead, reliance was placed on TCR beta sequences and their occurrence across donors. An earlier analysis of some 500 of the donors used high-throughput TCR beta sequencing to judge whether each TCR beta V gene segment behaved as functional or pseudogenic. Alongside the repertoire data, information on donor age, sex, ethnicity and CMV serostatus was compiled. A later genetic analysis used genome-wide SNP genotypes for about 60% of the roughly 700 donors, treating that subset as a discovery cohort. All discovery cohort repertoires had been generated on a single sequencing platform. Class I and class II HLA loci were covered by the typing at four-digit resolution. The number of typed donors differed by locus: about 620-640 for A, B, C, DRB1 and DQB1; about 520 for DQA1; 606 for DPA1; and about 450 for DPB1. A handful of DR-DQ haplotypes were treated as single units for association and clustering because of strong linkage in the cohort. Among some 410 genotyped donors of the cohort, an average of approximately 240,000 unique TCR beta nucleotide sequences were sequenced per donor, roughly 18% of them non-productive.

General findings and caveats noted by the study authors: Immune exposure information for the cohort was limited to CMV serostatus. In a later genetic analysis, a missense DCLRE1C variant was associated with V-gene and J-gene trimming of TCR beta chains, and the association was replicated in an independent cohort. The study gave a list of under 200 TCR beta chains associated with cytomegalovirus. According to a later analysis, TCR association rates differed among HLA loci, with DRB1 alleles showing the most associated TCRs and HLA-C alleles showing the fewest. In a later analysis, HLA-associated TCR beta chains were found to be more clonally expanded and to have lower generation probabilities than equally common non-associated chains. Assigning TCR associations to individual alleles was difficult when HLA alleles, especially DR and DQ, strongly co-occurred. In an earlier analysis of fewer than 750 of the donors, most TCR beta V segments were observed in productive rearrangements about 90% or about 30% of the time, broadly matching IMGT annotations. The presence/absence analyses assumed that sequencing depth was roughly uniform across donors, and that assumption may not be true. Specific HLA alleles were associated with 15,000 to 20,000 TCR beta sequences at a false discovery rate of 0.05 in a later analysis. Linkage disequilibrium might explain the correlated functional status among segregating V segments, but an unknown experimental factor could not be excluded. A few of the identified cytomegalovirus-associated TCR beta chains were confirmed in vitro to be specific for cytomegalovirus antigens. In a later genetic analysis, fewer N-insertions in productive TCRs were reported among donors in an Asian-associated ancestry cluster than the roughly 700-donor mean. This cohort had only TCR beta chains sequenced, and the lack of alpha or paired-chain data limited which features could be detected. Because some donors lacked HLA typing at each locus, the association tests relied only on the typed subset. Seventeen rarely observed V segments, including chromosome 9 orphons, were excluded from the earlier analysis of a few hundred of the donors because counts were too low. While some public TCRs were present in many individuals, most TCR sequences turned up only very rarely across donors. The sequencing pipeline was judged likely to have produced a cluster of highly shared sequence variants as a technical artifact. According to a later analysis, most CMV-associated TCR beta chains appeared to be HLA-restricted, and the HLA associations seemed to be driven largely by CMV exposure. A later analysis reported that several top co-occurrence clusters appeared linked to parvovirus B19, influenza, CMV and Epstein-Barr virus. It was suggested by the authors that the approach could potentially be generalized to other disease states and immunological phenotypes. The classifier was reported to diagnose cytomegalovirus status with high specificity and sensitivity in both the original and validation cohorts. A further reported finding was that TCR beta sequences accurately predicted the HLA-A and HLA-B alleles for most subjects in the first cohort.

The cohort comprised some 680 healthy bone marrow donors. At the time of sampling, all cohort members were nominally healthy, though unrecorded immune exposures were likely present. The donor was CMV seropositive and belonged to the group of around 300 seropositive cohort members. Every donor gave a peripheral blood sample, and the peripheral blood mononuclear cells from that sample were used for TCR beta sequencing. Genomic DNA was extracted from the blood cell samples with the Qiagen DNeasy Blood Extraction Kit. Library prep was done by the immunoSEQ multiplex PCR assay. For the multiplex PCR, a mixture combining 60 forward primers for TCR Vbeta segments and 13 reverse primers for TCR Jbeta segments was used. The CDR3 region of rearranged TCR beta genes was amplified from genomic DNA with a multiplex PCR assay. The Illumina HiSeq System was used to sequence the amplified TCR beta libraries as 87-base-pair reads. Processing in the source paper ran as follows. In a later analysis, 77 million or so unique TCR beta chains were counted across the roughly 610 repertoires, and approximately 11 million of these chains were shared by at least two donors. To remove PCR and sequencing errors, raw reads were error-corrected and collapsed into unique sequences using a nearest-neighbor algorithm that merged closely related sequences. Alignment of CDR3 sequences to IMGT reference sequences was used to assign V, D and J gene segments. For a sequence to be retained, a match of at least six nucleotides to both a V gene segment and a J gene segment was required. Rearrangements were called productive when the CDR3 lacked stop codons and stayed in frame with V and J; all others were non-productive. Following IMGT convention, CDR3 was defined as the stretch from the second conserved V-encoded cysteine up to the conserved J-encoded phenylalanine. The earlier analysis of some 580 of the donors excluded any sequence lacking an unambiguous match to a single V gene segment. An earlier analysis of almost 600 of the donors classified V segments as functional when productive rearrangements were above 56.7% and as segregating when the standard deviation between donors was above 5%. A statistical classification framework was built to diagnose cytomegalovirus status from the catalog of TCR beta chain sequences. In a later analysis, V and J genes were assigned by comparing TCR nucleotide sequences against IMGT/GENE-DB human TR gene sequences. A later analysis assigned CDR3 sequences and most-parsimonious VDJ recombination scenarios with the TCRdist pipeline. In a later analysis, every TCR beta chain was defined by the combination of its CDR3 amino acid sequence and its V-gene family, and reads without a unique V-gene family were dropped. A later analysis removed several hundred highly shared, low-generation-probability nucleotide sequences to deal with suspected cross-contamination and a sequencing artifact. A later analysis calculated a clonal expansion index for each public chain from normalized within-repertoire ranks of inferred template counts. Generation probabilities in a later analysis came from a VDJ recombination model fitted to out-of-frame rearrangements, and those results were checked against IGoR. A later analysis scored TCR-TCR, TCR-HLA and TCR-CMV co-occurrence with hypergeometric tests, applying a repertoire-size bias correction to TCR pairs. In a later analysis, false discovery rates were estimated by permuting HLA or CMV assignments 20 times. In a later analysis, co-occurring TCRs were grouped using DBSCAN, with TCRdist sequence similarity added in when clustering inside HLA-allele-positive subsets. For co-occurrence clustering, repertoires with fewer than 30,000 or more than 120,000 public chains were excluded, along with five repertoires with anomalous nucleotide sharing. Not all clones reach the TCRdb copy of this immuneACCESS table, which keeps in-frame sequences only. Checked studies attribute under half of the gap to unresolved V genes and leave the rest unexplained. V and J calls and clone size are given by that table; D and trimming were obtained from the DNA. The sample table lists some 150,000 clones, 60% to 80% of them with a count of one. The ten largest make up less than 8% of the sample.

Comment on this clone: What this receptor recognizes is not known. It has no much larger one-base neighbor in the sample; base qualities were not kept.

The TCR was taken from a woman in her thirties or forties in good health and CMV-seropositive. The sequencing sample was made of PBMCs.

At the DNA level, the sequence is TGTGCCAGCATCCCAAACCGACAGCACTCCTACGAGCAGTACTTC. Protein translation: CASIPNRQHSYEQYF. Rearrangement joined TRBV6-5 to TRBJ2-7, with a tentative D gene TRBD1 over 5 matching bases. Its CDR3 holds 15 amino acids, cysteine through phenylalanine. Only the CDR3 part of the read is kept: 45 bases, read in frame from the first base. From a lookup of the germline V gene, CDR1 and CDR2 are MNHEY and SVGAGI. A distance of 16 bases separates the germline ends of V and J, which lose 7 bases and 0 bases respectively.